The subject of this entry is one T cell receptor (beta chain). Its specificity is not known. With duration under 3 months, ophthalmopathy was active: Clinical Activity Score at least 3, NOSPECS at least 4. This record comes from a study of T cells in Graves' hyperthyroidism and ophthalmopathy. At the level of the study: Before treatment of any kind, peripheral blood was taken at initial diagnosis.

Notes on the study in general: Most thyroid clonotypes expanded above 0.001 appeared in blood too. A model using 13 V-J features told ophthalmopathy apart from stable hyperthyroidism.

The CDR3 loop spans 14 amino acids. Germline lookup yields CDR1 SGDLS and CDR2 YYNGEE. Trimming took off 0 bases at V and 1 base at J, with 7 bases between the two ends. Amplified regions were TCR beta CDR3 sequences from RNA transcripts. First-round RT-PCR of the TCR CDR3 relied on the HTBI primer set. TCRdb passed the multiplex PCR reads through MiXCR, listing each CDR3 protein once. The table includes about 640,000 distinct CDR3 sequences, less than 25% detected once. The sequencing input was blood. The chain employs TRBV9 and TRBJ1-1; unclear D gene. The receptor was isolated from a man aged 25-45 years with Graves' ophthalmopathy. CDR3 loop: CASSVDAGNTEAFF. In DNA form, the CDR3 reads TGTGCCAGCAGCGTAGATGCGGGGAACACTGAAGCTTTCTTT.